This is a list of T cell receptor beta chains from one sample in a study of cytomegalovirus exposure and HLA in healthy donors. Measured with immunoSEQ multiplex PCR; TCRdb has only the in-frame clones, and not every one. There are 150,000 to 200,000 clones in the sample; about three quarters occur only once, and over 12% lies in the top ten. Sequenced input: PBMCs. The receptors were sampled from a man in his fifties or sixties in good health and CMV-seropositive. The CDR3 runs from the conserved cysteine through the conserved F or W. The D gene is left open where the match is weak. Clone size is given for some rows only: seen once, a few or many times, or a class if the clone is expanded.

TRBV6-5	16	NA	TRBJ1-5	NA	TGTGCCAGCAGTTGCCCCGGGATTGGAGATTATCAGCCCCAGCATTTT	CASSCPGIGDYQPQHF
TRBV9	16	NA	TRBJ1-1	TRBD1	TGTGCCAGCAGCGTAGGGACAGGGGTAATTGACACTGAAGCTTTCTTT	CASSVGTGVIDTEAFF
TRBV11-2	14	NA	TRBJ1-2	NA	TGTGCCAGCAGCTTAGATACTAACACCTATGGCTACACCTTC	CASSLDTNTYGYTF
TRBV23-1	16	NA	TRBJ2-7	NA	TGCGCCAGCAGCCCGGCCCGGACAGCTTCTCCCTACGAGCAGTACTTC	CASSPARTASPYEQYF
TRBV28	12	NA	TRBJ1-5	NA	TGTGCCAGCCGGGGGGGAACACAGCCCCAGCATTTT	CASRGGTQPQHF
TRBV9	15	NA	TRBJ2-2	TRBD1	TGTGCCAGCAGCGTAGCAGGGGGCAACACCGGGGAGCTGTTTTTT	CASSVAGGNTGELFF
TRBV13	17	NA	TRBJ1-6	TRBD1	TGTGCCAGCAGCTTAGGGGGGCCGACAGGGTATAATTCACCCCTCCACTTT	CASSLGGPTGYNSPLHF
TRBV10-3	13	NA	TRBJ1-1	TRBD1	TGTGCCATCAGTGGGACAGGGGGCACTGAAGCTTTCTTT	CAISGTGGTEAFF
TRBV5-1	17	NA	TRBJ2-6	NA	TGCGCCAGCAGCCCCCTGAGTAGTCTTTCGGGGGCCAACGTCCTGACTTTC	CASSPLSSLSGANVLTF
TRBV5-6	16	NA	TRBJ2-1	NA	TGTGCCAGCAGCTTGGTCCCGGGACTCTCCTACAATGAGCAGTTCTTC	CASSLVPGLSYNEQFF
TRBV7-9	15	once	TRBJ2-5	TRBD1	TGTGCCAGCAGCTTTGGACAGGGGGCGGGGGAGACCCAGTACTTC	CASSFGQGAGETQYF
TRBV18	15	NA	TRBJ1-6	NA	TGTGCCAGCTCACCAGGGGGCGTGGGGAATTCACCCCTCCACTTT	CASSPGGVGNSPLHF
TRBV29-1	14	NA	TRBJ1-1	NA	TGCAGCGTCCCCGAACAGGGTTTGAACACTGAAGCTTTCTTT	CSVPEQGLNTEAFF
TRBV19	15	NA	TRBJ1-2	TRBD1	TGTGCCAGTAGAGACGGACAGGGGGGAGACTATGGCTACACCTTC	CASRDGQGGDYGYTF
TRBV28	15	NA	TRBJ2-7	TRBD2	TGTGCCAGCAGTCCCGGACTAGCGGGGAACTACGAGCAGTACTTC	CASSPGLAGNYEQYF
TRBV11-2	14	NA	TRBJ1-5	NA	TGTGCCAGCAGCTCTGGACAGTTCAATCAGCCCCAGCATTTT	CASSSGQFNQPQHF
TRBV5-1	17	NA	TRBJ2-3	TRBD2	TGCGCCAGCAGTTTCGGACTAGCGGCTGCCAGCACAGATACGCAGTATTTT	CASSFGLAAASTDTQYF
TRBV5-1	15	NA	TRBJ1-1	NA	TGCGCCAGCAGCTTGAATCAGGGGAGGGACACTGAAGCTTTCTTT	CASSLNQGRDTEAFF
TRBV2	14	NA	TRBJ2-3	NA	TGTGCCAGCAGCAAGACTAGTCTCACAGATACGCAGTATTTT	CASSKTSLTDTQYF
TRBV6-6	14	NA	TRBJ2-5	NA	TGTGCCAGCAGTTACTTCAGGGGATCGGAGACCCAGTACTTC	CASSYFRGSETQYF
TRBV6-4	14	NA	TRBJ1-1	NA	TGTGCCAGCTCCCCCACGGGGGATGGCACTGAAGCTTTCTTT	CASSPTGDGTEAFF
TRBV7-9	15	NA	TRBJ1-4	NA	TGTGCCAGCAGCTCCCTTACGGGGTTAGGGGAAAAACTGTTTTTT	CASSSLTGLGEKLFF
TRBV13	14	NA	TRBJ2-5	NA	TGTGCCAGCAGCTCCCTCCTTAGCGTGGGGACCCAGTACTTC	CASSSLLSVGTQYF
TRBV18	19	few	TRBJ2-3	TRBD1	TGTGCCAGCTCACCATTGCCCCCGAGACAGGGGGTTAGCACAGATACGCAGTATTTT	CASSPLPPRQGVSTDTQYF
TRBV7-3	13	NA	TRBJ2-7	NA	TGTGCCAGCAGCTTGAAACAGGGCTCCGAGCAGTACTTC	CASSLKQGSEQYF
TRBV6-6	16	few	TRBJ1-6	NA	TGTGCCAGCAGACCCATAGAGAGCTCCTATAATTCACCCCTCCACTTT	CASRPIESSYNSPLHF
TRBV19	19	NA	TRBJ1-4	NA	TGTGCCAGTAGTCCACGAGGCAGGGGTGGACTTTCAACTAATGAAAAACTGTTTTTT	CASSPRGRGGLSTNEKLFF
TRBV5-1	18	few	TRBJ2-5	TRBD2	TGCGCCAGCAGCTCCGTCCCGTCCGTCAGGACTAGCGCAGAGACCCAGTACTTC	CASSSVPSVRTSAETQYF
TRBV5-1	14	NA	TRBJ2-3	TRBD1	TGCGCCAGCAGCGTGACAGGGGGCACAGATACGCAGTATTTT	CASSVTGGTDTQYF
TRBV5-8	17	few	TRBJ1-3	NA	TGTGCCAGCAGCAGGGGTTTTGACTCGAATGCTGGAAACACCATATATTTT	CASSRGFDSNAGNTIYF
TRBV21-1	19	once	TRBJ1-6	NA	TGTGCCAGCAGGCCTCAAGGGTTAAGGGAGAGCTCCTATAATTCACCCCTCCACTTT	CASRPQGLRESSYNSPLHF
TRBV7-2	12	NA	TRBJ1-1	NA	TGTGCCAGCAGCTTAGAAACGGGTGAAGCTTTCTTT	CASSLETGEAFF
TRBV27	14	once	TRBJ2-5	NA	TGTGCCAGCAGTTCGGGGACGCGGGGAGAGACCCAGTACTTC	CASSSGTRGETQYF
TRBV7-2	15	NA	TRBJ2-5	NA	TGTGCCAGCAGCCCAAACCGCGGGACCACGGAAACCCAGTACTTC	CASSPNRGTTETQYF
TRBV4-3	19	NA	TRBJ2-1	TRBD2	TGCGCCAGCAGCCAGGGACTAGCGGCCCAATATGGGGGTTACAATGAGCAGTTCTTC	CASSQGLAAQYGGYNEQFF